This T cell receptor (beta chain) was sequenced in a study of T cell repertoires and HLA-DP antigens. As for the study in general: Transduced HeLa cells presented HLA-DP to CD4+ T cells. Donors were two male and one female, aged 18-to-29 to 60-to-69. Study observations and caveats: Total CD4+ responders were stimulated by HeLa antigen-presenting cells. Average cumulative frequency of previously undetected clones was roughly 36% against one allele and around 53% against the other.

In the case of this clone: Its antigen is not known.

The V gene's germline CDR1 is SEHNR and CDR2 FQNEAQ (reference sequence). The length of the CDR3 is 14 residues. V shed 7 bases and J 8 bases; nucleotides not matched to a gene: 8. The data were produced by immunoSEQ multiplex PCR, yet TCRdb's version contains in-frame clones alone and is incomplete. The repertoire holds some 120,000 clones, roughly 92% seen once, with about 0.27% in the top ten. The V gene is TRBV7-9, the J gene TRBJ2-1; the match to TRBD1 covers 10 bases. Sequencing used CD4+ T cells from PBMCs. This clonotype originated in a young woman in good health and CMV-seronegative. CDR3 DNA sequence: TGTGCCAGCAAACCGGGACAGGGGCTTGATGAGCAGTTCTTC. This sequence encodes CASKPGQGLDEQFF.